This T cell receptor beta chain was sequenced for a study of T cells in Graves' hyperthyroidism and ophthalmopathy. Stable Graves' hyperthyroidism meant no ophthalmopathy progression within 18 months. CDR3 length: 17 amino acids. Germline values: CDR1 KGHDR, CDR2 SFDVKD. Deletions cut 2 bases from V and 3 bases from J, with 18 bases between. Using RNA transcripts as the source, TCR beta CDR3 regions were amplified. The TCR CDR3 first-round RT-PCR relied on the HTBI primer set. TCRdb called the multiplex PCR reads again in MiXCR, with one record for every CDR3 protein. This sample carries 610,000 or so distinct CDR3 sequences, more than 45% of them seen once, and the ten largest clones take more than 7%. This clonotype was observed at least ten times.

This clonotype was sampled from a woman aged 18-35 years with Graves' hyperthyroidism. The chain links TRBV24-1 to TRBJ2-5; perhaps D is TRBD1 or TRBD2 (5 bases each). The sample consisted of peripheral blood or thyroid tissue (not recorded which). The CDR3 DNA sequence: TGTGCCACCAGTGATTCCGGGGCTTCGGGGTTCAAAGAGACCCAGTACTTC. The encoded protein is CATSDSGASGFKETQYF.